This T cell receptor (beta chain) was retrieved from a study of type 1 regulatory T cells. Study context: T-allo10 is a Tr1-enriched, alloantigen-specific CD4 T cell product made in vitro.

TCRdb processed the reads anew with MiXCR; each CDR3 protein has one entry. The data hold 80,000 to 100,000 distinct CDR3 sequences, with roughly 28% observed a single time. From germline, CDR1 is DFQATT and CDR2 SNEGSKA (reference sequence). Trimming removed 3 bases from V and 3 bases from J, with 15 bases in between. The CDR3 totals 14 residues. Sequenced material: CD4+ T cells, either the whole sample or a sorted fraction (not recorded which). V gene TRBV20-1 combines with J gene TRBJ2-7; a weak D match, TRBD2 (7 bases). The clonotype was recovered from a human donor in good health. The CDR3 region has the DNA TGCAGTGCTAGTGGGGGGGCGACCAGCTACGAGCAGTACTTC. Protein: CSASGGATSYEQYF.